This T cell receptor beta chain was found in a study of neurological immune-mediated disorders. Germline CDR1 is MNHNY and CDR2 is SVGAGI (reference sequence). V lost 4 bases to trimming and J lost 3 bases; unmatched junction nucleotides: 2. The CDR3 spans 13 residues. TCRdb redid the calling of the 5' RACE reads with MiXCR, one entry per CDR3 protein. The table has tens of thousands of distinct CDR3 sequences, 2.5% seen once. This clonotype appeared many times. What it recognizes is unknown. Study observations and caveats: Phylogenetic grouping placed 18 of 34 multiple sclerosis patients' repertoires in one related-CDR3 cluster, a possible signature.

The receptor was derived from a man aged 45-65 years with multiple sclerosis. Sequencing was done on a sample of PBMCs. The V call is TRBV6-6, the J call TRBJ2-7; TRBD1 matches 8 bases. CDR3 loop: CASSSGTGYEQYF. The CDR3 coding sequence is TGTGCCAGCAGTTCCGGGACAGGCTACGAGCAGTACTTC.